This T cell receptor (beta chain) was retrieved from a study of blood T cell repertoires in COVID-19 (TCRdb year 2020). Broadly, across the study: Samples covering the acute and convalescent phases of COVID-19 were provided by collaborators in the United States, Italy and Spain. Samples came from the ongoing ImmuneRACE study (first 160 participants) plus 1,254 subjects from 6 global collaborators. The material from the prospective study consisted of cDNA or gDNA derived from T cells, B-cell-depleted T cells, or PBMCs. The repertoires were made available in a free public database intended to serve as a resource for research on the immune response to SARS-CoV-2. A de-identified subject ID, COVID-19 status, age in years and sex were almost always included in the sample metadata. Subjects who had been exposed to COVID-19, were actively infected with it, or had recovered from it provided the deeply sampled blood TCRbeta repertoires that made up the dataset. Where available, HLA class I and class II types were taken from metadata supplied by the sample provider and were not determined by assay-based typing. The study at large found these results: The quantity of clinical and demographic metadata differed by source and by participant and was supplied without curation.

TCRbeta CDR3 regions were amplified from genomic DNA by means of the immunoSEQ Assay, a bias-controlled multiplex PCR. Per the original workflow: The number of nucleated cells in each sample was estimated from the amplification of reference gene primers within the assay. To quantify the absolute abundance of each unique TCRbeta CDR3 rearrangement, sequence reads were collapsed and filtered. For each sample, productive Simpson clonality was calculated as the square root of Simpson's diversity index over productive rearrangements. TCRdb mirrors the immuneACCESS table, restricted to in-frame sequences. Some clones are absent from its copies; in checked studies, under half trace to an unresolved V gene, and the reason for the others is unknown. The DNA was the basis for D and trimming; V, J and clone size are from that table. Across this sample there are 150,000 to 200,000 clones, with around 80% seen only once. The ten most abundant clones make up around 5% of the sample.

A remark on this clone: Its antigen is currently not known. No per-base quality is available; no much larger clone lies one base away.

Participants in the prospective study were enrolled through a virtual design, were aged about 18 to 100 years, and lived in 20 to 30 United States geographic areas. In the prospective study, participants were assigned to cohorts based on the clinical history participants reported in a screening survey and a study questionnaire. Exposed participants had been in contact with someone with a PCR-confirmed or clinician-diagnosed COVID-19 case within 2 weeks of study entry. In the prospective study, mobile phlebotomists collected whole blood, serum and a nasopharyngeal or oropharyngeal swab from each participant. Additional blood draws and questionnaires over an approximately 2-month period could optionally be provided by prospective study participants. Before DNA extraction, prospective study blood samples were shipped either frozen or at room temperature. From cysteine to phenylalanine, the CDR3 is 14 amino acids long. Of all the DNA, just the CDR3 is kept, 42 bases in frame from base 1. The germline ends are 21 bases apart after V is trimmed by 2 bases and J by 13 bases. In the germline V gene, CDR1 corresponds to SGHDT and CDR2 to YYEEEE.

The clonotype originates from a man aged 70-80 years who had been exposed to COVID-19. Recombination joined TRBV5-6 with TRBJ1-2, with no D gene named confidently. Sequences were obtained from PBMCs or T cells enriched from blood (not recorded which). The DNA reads TGTGCCAGCAGCTTTAATTCTAAGGGAGGCGTCGGCACCTTC. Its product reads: CASSFNSKGGVGTF.